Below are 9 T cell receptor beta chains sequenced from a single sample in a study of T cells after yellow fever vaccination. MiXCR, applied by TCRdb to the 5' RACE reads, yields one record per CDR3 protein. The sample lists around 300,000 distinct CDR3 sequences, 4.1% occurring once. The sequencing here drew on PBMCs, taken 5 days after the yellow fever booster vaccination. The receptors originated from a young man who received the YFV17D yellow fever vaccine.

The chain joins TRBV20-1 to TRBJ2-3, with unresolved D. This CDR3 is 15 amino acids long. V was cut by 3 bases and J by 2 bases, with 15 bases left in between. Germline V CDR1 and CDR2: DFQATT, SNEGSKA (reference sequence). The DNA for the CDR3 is TGCAGTGCTAGTAGCCCCAAGTATCACACAGATACGCAGTATTTT. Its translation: CSASSPKYHTDTQYF.

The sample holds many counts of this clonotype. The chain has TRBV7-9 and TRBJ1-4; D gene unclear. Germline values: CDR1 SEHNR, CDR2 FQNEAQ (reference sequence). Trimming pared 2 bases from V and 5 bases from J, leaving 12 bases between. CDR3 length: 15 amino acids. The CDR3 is CASSLSSVRNEKLFF. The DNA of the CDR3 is TGTGCCAGCAGCTTATCGTCCGTGAGAAATGAAAAACTGTTTTTT.

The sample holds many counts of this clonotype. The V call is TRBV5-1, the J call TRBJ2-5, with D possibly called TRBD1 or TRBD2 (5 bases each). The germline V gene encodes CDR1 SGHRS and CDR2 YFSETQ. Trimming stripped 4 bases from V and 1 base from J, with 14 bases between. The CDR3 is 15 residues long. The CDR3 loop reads CASSPGTTSQETQYF. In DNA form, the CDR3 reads TGCGCCAGCAGCCCCGGGACGACGTCCCAAGAGACCCAGTACTTC.

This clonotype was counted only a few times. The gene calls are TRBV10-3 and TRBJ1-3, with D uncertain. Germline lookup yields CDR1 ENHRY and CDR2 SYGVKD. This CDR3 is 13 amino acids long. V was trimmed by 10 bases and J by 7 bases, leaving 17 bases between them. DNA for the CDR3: TGTGCCACCCGCCCAAGAATCGGGAACACCATATATTTT. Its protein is CATRPRIGNTIYF.

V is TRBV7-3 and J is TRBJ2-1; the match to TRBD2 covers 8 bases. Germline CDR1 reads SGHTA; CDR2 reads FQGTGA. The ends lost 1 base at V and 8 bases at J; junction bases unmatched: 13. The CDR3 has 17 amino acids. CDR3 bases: TGTGCCAGCAGCTTAAGGGAGGTGGGCGGGGGGTTCTATGAGCAGTTCTTC. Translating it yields CASSLREVGGGFYEQFF. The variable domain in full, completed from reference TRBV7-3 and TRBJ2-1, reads GAGVSQTPSNKVTEKGKYVELRCDPISGHTALYWYRQSLGQGPEFLIYFQGTGAADDSGLPNDRFFAVRPEGSVSTLKIQRTERGDSAVYLCASSLREVGGGFYEQFFGPGTRLTVL.

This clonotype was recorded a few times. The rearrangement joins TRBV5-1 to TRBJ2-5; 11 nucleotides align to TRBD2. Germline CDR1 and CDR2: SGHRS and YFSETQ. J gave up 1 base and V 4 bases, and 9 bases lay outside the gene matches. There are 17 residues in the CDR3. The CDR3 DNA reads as TGCGCCAGCAGCAAACTAAGACTAGCGGGGACCCAAGAGACCCAGTACTTC. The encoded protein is CASSKLRLAGTQETQYF.

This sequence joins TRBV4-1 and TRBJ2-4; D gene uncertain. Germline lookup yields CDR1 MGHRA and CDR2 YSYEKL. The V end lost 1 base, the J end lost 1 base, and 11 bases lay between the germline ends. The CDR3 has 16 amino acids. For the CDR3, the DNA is TGCGCCAGCAGCCAAGGATATCTGGGGGCCAAAAACATTCAGTACTTC. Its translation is CASSQGYLGAKNIQYF.

CDR3 sequence reads: CASSQRGASYNEQFF. The CDR3, as DNA: TGTGCCAGCAGTCAAAGGGGGGCCAGCTACAATGAGCAGTTCTTC. The chain joins TRBV25-1 to TRBJ2-1; D possibly matches TRBD1 or TRBD2 (6 bases each). Trimming shortened V by 5 bases and J by 3 bases, and 14 bases separated the two germline ends. The CDR3 runs to 15 residues. Germline V CDR1 and CDR2: MGHDK, SYGVNS.

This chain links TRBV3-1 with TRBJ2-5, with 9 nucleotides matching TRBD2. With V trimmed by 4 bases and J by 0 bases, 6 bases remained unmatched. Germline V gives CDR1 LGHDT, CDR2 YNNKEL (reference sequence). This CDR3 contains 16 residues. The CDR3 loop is CASSPQKRGDQETQYF. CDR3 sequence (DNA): TGTGCCAGCAGCCCCCAGAAGCGGGGGGACCAAGAGACCCAGTACTTC.